The 20 T cell receptor beta chains below were found in one sample sequenced in a study of CD8 T cells in ankylosing spondylitis. TCRdb re-derived calls from the 5' RACE reads in MiXCR, one entry per CDR3 protein. This sample has around 300,000 distinct CDR3 sequences; about 15% occur once, and the top ten carry less than 1.1%. Sequencing used blood, either unsorted or a sorted T cell fraction (not recorded which). The receptors stem from a male donor with ankylosing spondylitis or in good health (not recorded which).

The chain combines TRBV29-1 with TRBJ1-1; tentatively, D is TRBD1 (5 bases). The CDR3 totals 12 residues. CDR1 and CDR2 from the germline V gene are SQVTM and ANQGSEA. V lost 6 bases and J 7 bases, leaving 15 bases between the germline ends. CDR3 protein: CSVKDAGIEAFF. Written as DNA, the CDR3 is TGCAGCGTAAAGGATGCAGGGATTGAAGCTTTCTTT.

This clonotype has only a few counts. The chain recombines TRBV5-1 with TRBJ2-5, with 10 bases lining up with TRBD2. The CDR3 has 16 amino acids. Germline V gene sequence: CDR1 SGHRS, CDR2 YFSETQ. V gave up 0 bases and J gave up 1 base; unmatched junction bases: 3. The CDR3 protein is CASSLVASGGQETQYF. The DNA of the CDR3 is TGCGCCAGCAGCTTGGTGGCTAGCGGGGGCCAAGAGACCCAGTACTTC.

The chain links TRBV25-1 to TRBJ2-3, with TRBD2 as a possible D gene (6 bases). Per the germline V gene, CDR1 is MGHDK and CDR2 is SYGVNS. Between the trimmed V and J ends, which lost 8 bases and 0 bases, there was a span of 9 bases. This CDR3 spans 13 amino acids. This chain's CDR3 is CASGRPSTDTQYF. In DNA, the CDR3 is TGTGCCAGCGGGAGGCCTAGCACAGATACGCAGTATTTT. Combining the CDR3 with reference TRBV25-1 and TRBJ2-3 gives the whole variable domain EADIYQTPRYLVIGTGKKITLECSQTMGHDKMYWYQQDPGMELHLIHYSYGVNSTEKGDLSSESTVSRIRTEHFPLTLESARPSHTSQYLCASGRPSTDTQYFGPGTRLTVL.

The rearrangement uses TRBV6-5 and TRBJ2-7; D perhaps matches TRBD1 (6 bases). V shed 8 bases and J shed 10 bases, with 12 bases lying between them. CDR1 and CDR2 (germline): MNHEY, SVGAGI. There are 10 residues in the CDR3. CDR3: CASGQTTQYF. Written as DNA, the CDR3 is TGTGCCAGCGGACAGACTACTCAGTACTTC.

This clonotype was observed a few times. J is TRBJ2-7 and V is TRBV5-1; TRBD1 matches 7 bases. The CDR3 has 13 amino acids. Germline V gives CDR1 SGHRS, CDR2 YFSETQ. The ends lost 7 bases at V and 7 bases at J; junction bases unmatched: 11. The CDR3 region is CASGTATPREQYF. In nucleotides, the CDR3 is TGCGCCAGCGGGACAGCCACCCCGAGGGAGCAGTACTTC.

V gene TRBV6-6 combines with J gene TRBJ1-1; 7 bases match TRBD1. Unmatched junction bases numbered 3, after V lost 0 bases and J lost 11 bases. Germline V CDR1 and CDR2: MNHNY, SVGAGI (reference sequence). The CDR3 has 12 amino acids. CDR3 loop: CASSYSDRAAFF. The CDR3 nucleotides read TGTGCCAGCAGTTACTCCGACAGGGCGGCTTTCTTT.

This clonotype was detected a few times. The chain uses TRBV29-1 and TRBJ1-1; maybe TRBD1 (5 bases). The CDR3 sequence is 11 residues long. Germline assignment: CDR1 SQVTM and CDR2 ANQGSEA. V lost 1 base to trimming and J lost 7 bases, with 7 bases between them. The CDR3 here is CSVEGTHEAFF. The CDR3 DNA sequence: TGCAGCGTTGAAGGGACACATGAAGCTTTCTTT. Full variable domain (rest looked up from reference TRBV29-1 and TRBJ1-1): SAVISQKPSRDICQRGTSLTIQCQVDSQVTMMFWYRQQPGQSLTLIATANQGSEATYESGFVIDKFPISRPNLTFSTLTVSNMSPEDSSIYLCSVEGTHEAFFGQGTRLTVV.

The chain carries TRBV6-1 and TRBJ2-3; D not resolved. Germline loops: CDR1 MNHNS, CDR2 SASEGT. The CDR3 extends over 14 amino acids. The V end was cut by 10 bases, the J end by 0 bases, with 14 bases between. CDR3 DNA sequence: TGTGCCACTACGCGAGCTACTAGCACAGATACGCAGTATTTT. Translating gives CATTRATSTDTQYF.

This clonotype came up a few times. This chain links TRBV29-1 with TRBJ2-3; maybe TRBD2 (6 bases). Trimming took off 7 bases at V and 2 bases at J, with 13 bases between the two ends. Per germline, CDR1 SQVTM and CDR2 ANQGSEA. This CDR3 spans 13 amino acids. This CDR3 reads CSDAGGTTDTQYF. The CDR3 DNA sequence: TGCAGCGACGCGGGCGGGACCACAGATACGCAGTATTTT.

This clonotype was seen only a few times. The chain links TRBV20-1 to TRBJ2-7, with TRBD2 identical over 9 bases. This CDR3 region has 13 residues. Germline-derived CDR1 and CDR2 are DFQATT and SNEGSKA (reference sequence). V was clipped by 6 bases and J by 4 bases; unmatched bases: 7. The CDR3 loop is CSAEAGGPYEQYF. In nucleotides, the CDR3 is TGCAGTGCCGAGGCGGGAGGGCCGTACGAGCAGTACTTC.

The chain combines TRBV5-1 with TRBJ2-5, with TRBD2 matching over 11 bases. CDR1 SGHRS and CDR2 YFSETQ come from the germline V gene. This CDR3 is built from 17 residues. The J segment lost 2 bases and the V segment lost 3 bases, leaving 9 bases of the junction unmatched. The CDR3 loop is CASSSILASGGQETQYF. In DNA form, the CDR3 reads TGCGCCAGCAGCTCCATCCTGGCTAGCGGGGGGCAAGAGACCCAGTACTTC.

The genes are TRBV6-4 and TRBJ2-5, with D tentatively TRBD1 or TRBD2 (6 bases each). The V gene lost 3 bases and the J gene lost 5 bases, with 13 bases spanning the gap. The CDR3 runs to 14 residues. Germline assignment: CDR1 MRHNA and CDR2 SNTAGT. CDR3 residues: CASSDIGGAETQYF. CDR3 DNA: TGTGCCAGCAGTGATATCGGGGGCGCGGAGACCCAGTACTTC.

DNA for the CDR3: TGCGCCAGCAGCTTTAGAGGGAATTTCTACGAGCAGTACTTC. Translating gives CASSFRGNFYEQYF. The V call is TRBV5-1, the J call TRBJ2-7; maybe TRBD2 (5 bases). V dropped 2 bases and J dropped 3 bases, with 12 bases sitting between them. Germline CDR1 and CDR2: SGHRS and YFSETQ. This CDR3 spans 14 amino acids.

In its sample, this clonotype was seen a few times. The chain recombines TRBV29-1 with TRBJ2-1; the D is unclear. CDR1 SQVTM and CDR2 ANQGSEA come from the germline V gene. This CDR3 contains 11 residues. V lost 5 bases and J lost 5, with 7 bases in between. CDR3 sequence (DNA): TGCAGCGTTATACCAGACAATGAGCAGTTCTTC. Its translation: CSVIPDNEQFF.

This clonotype was recorded at least ten times. The chain joins TRBV7-2 to TRBJ2-3; D gene uncertain. This CDR3 region has 12 residues. Germline V gene lookup returns CDR1 SGHTA and CDR2 FQGNSA. V gave up 4 bases and J gave up 1 base, with 3 bases separating them. In nucleotides, the CDR3 is TGTGCCAGCAGCTGGGGCACAGATACGCAGTATTTT. Amino acids: CASSWGTDTQYF.

V gene TRBV7-2 combines with J gene TRBJ1-1; the D gene is possibly TRBD1 (6 bases). This CDR3 has 16 amino acids. The V gene lost 5 bases and the J gene lost 4 bases, with 20 bases spanning the gap. CDR1 and CDR2 (germline): SGHTA, FQGNSA. The DNA of the CDR3 is TGTGCCAGCAGCATGGGGTATGGTAGAGGGGGCACTGAAGCTTTCTTT. Translated, it gives CASSMGYGRGGTEAFF.

V usage is TRBV3-1 and J usage is TRBJ2-2; 9 nucleotides align to TRBD2. Germline V gives CDR1 LGHDT, CDR2 YNNKEL (reference sequence). There are 17 residues in the CDR3. V trimming: 0 bases; J trimming: 8 bases; junction bases outside the gene matches: 10. The CDR3 coding sequence is TGTGCCAGCAGCCAAGACTGGGAGCGGGGGGTCCGAGGGGAGCTGTTTTTT. Encoded protein: CASSQDWERGVRGELFF.

CDR3 loop: CSVGGLGVSYNEQFF. CDR3 sequence (DNA): TGCAGCGTTGGGGGGCTAGGGGTGTCCTACAATGAGCAGTTCTTC. The chain links TRBV29-1 to TRBJ2-1; a possible D gene is TRBD1 (6 bases). Germline CDR1 SQVTM, CDR2 ANQGSEA. The CDR3 spans 15 residues. The V end was cut by 4 bases, the J end by 1 base, with 14 bases between.

The sample holds a few counts of this clonotype. The chain is built from TRBV14 and TRBJ1-2; D is unclear. Trimming left V 4 bases short and J 4 bases short, with 16 bases between. CDR3 size: 15 residues. Germline V lookup: CDR1 SGHDN, CDR2 FVKESK. As DNA, the CDR3 is TGTGCCAGCAGCCCCCTTGGAGGGATGAGCTATGGCTACACCTTC. Translated, it gives CASSPLGGMSYGYTF.

This clonotype was seen a few times. V is TRBV29-1 and J is TRBJ1-1; a weak D match, TRBD1 (5 bases). Germline V gene lookup returns CDR1 SQVTM and CDR2 ANQGSEA. V was clipped by 2 bases and J by 0 bases, with 16 bases between them. CDR3 length: 16 amino acids. For the CDR3, the DNA is TGCAGCGTTGAAAAGGTCCAGGGCTCTCTGAACACTGAAGCTTTCTTT. It translates to CSVEKVQGSLNTEAFF.